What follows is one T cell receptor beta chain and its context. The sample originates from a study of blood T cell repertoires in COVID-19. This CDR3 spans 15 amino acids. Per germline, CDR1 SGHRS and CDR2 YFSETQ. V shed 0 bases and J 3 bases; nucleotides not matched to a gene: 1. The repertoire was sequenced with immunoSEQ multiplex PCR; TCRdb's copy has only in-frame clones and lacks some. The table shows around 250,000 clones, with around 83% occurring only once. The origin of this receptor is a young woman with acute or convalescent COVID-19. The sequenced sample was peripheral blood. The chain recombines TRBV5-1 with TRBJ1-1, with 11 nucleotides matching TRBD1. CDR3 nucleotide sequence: TGCGCCAGCAGCTTGGAGGACAGGGGGCACACTGAAGCTTTCTTT. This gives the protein CASSLEDRGHTEAFF.